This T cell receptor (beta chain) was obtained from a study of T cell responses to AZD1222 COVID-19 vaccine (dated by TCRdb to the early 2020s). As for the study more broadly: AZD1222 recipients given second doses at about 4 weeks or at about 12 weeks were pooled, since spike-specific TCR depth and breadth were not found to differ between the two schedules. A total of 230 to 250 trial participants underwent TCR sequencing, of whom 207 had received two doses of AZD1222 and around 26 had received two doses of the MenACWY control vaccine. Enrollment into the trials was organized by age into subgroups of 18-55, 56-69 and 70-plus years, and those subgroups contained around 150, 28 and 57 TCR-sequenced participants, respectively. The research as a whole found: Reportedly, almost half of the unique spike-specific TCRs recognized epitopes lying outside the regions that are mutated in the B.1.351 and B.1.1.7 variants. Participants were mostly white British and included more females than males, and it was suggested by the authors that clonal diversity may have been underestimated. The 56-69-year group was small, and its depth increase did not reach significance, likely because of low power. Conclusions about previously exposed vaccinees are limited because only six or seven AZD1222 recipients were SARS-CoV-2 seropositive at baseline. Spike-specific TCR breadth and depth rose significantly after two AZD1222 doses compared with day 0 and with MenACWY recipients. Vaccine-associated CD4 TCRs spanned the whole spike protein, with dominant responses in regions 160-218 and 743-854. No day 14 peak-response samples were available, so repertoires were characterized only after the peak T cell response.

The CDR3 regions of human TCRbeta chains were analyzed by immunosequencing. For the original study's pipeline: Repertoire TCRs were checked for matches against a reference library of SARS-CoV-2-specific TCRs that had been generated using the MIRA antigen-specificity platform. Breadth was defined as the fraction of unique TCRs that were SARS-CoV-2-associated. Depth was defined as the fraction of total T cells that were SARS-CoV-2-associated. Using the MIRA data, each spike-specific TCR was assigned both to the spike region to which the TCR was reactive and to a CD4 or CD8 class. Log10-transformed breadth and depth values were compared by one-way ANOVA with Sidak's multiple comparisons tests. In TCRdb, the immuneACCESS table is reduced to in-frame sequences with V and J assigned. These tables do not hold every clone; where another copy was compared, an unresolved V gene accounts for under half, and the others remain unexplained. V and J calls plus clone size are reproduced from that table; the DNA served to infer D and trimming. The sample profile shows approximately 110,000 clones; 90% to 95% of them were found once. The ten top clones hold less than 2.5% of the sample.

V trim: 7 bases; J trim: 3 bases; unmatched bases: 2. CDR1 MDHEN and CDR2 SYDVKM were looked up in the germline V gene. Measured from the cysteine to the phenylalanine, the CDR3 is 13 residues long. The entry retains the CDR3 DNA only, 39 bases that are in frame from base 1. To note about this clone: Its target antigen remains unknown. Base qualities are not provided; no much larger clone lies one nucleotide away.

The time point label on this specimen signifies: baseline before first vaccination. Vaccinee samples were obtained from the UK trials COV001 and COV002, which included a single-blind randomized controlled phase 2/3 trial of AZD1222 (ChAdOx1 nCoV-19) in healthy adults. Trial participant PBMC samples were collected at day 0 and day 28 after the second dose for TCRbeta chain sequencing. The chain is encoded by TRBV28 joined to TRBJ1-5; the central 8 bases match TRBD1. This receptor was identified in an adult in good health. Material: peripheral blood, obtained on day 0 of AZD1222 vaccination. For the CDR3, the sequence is CASTQGANQPQHF. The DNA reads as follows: TGTGCCAGCACCCAGGGGGCCAATCAGCCCCAGCATTTT.